This entry lists 9 T cell receptor beta chains sequenced from one sample in a study of blood T cell repertoires in COVID-19. Some clones are missing from TCRdb's copy, which holds only in-frame ones; the method was immunoSEQ multiplex PCR. The data hold 250,000 to 300,000 clones, with around 90% observed a single time. Input material: PBMCs or T cells enriched from blood (not recorded which). These TCRs come from a woman aged 30 to 39 who had recovered from COVID-19.

The chain is built from TRBV11-3 and TRBJ2-6; 7 bases agree with TRBD2. Germline CDR1 reads SGHNT; CDR2 reads YENEEA. The CDR3 runs 18 residues. Unmatched junction bases numbered 10, after V lost 5 bases and J lost 0 bases. The CDR3 sequence: CASSHERGRSSGANVLTF. The CDR3 DNA reads as TGTGCCAGCAGCCACGAGCGGGGCCGCTCCTCTGGGGCCAACGTCCTGACTTTC.

Written as DNA, the CDR3 is TGTGCCAGCAGTCTTGCCAACCCAGGATCGGGGTCACCCCTCCACTTT. It translates to CASSLANPGSGSPLHF. V usage is TRBV27 and J usage is TRBJ1-6; D not certain. Germline CDR1 is MNHEY and CDR2 is SMNVEV (reference sequence). This CDR3 region has 16 residues. V lost 5 bases and J lost 10, with 21 bases in between.

The gene calls are TRBV6-2 or TRBV6-3 and TRBJ1-6, with TRBD1 as a possible D gene (6 bases). The CDR3 covers 20 residues. Trimming left V 2 bases short and J 6 bases short, with 26 bases between. The germline V gene has CDR1 MNHEY and CDR2 SVGEGT. The CDR3 bases are TGTGCCAGCAGTTACCTCCAAGGACAGTCCACAACCCCCCGTAATTCACCCCTCCACTTT. It specifies CASSYLQGQSTTPRNSPLHF.

The rearrangement uses TRBV13 and TRBJ2-7; tentative D call: TRBD2 (8 bases). V was shortened by 5 bases and J by 4 bases, with 18 bases between the two germline ends. The CDR3 contains 15 residues. The V gene's germline CDR1 is PRHDT and CDR2 FYEKMQ (reference sequence). In DNA, the CDR3 is TGTGCCAGCAGCCCGGGGGGGGACAGATCATACGAGCAGTACTTC. This encodes CASSPGGDRSYEQYF.

The V and J genes are TRBV7-2 and TRBJ1-2, with D perhaps TRBD1 (6 bases). The CDR3 runs 16 residues. CDR1 is SGHTA and CDR2 is FQGNSA in the germline V gene. V dropped 2 bases and J dropped 5 bases, with 18 bases sitting between them. CDR3 nucleotides: TGTGCCAGCAGCTTATCACTGTTACAGGGTTTTTATGGCTACACCTTC. Translating gives CASSLSLLQGFYGYTF.

This clone has a single count. The genes are TRBV28 and TRBJ2-1; a weak D match, TRBD2 (5 bases). The germline V gene encodes CDR1 MDHEN and CDR2 SYDVKM. CDR3 length: 14 residues. Trimming shortened V by 10 bases and J by 0 bases, and 13 bases separated the two germline ends. CDR3 bases: TGTGCCATCGAGGAGGTTCTCTCCTACAATGAGCAGTTCTTC. It specifies CAIEEVLSYNEQFF.

The CDR3, as DNA: TGTGCCAGCAGCTTACCGAGGGATCAAGAGACCCAGTACTTC. Amino acid sequence: CASSLPRDQETQYF. The gene calls are TRBV7-9 and TRBJ2-5, with D perhaps matching TRBD2 (5 bases). Germline CDR1 reads SEHNR; CDR2 reads FQNEAQ (reference sequence). V was cut by 2 bases and J by 2 bases, with 9 bases left in between. CDR3 length: 14 residues.

The chain employs TRBV7-6 and TRBJ2-3, with 10 nucleotides matching TRBD2. Germline V gives CDR1 SGHVS, CDR2 FNYEAQ. CDR3 length: 17 amino acids. Trimming removed 5 bases from V and 1 base from J; junction bases left unmatched: 9. The CDR3, as DNA: TGTGCCAGCAGCCGAAGTGCCACTAGCGGGGGCACAGATACGCAGTATTTT. This translates into CASSRSATSGGTDTQYF. Variable domain in full (rest from reference TRBV7-6 and TRBJ2-3): GAGVSQSPRYKVTKRGQDVALRCDPISGHVSLYWYRQALGQGPEFLTYFNYEAQQDKSGLPNDRFSAERPEGSISTLTIQRTEQRDSAMYRCASSRSATSGGTDTQYFGPGTRLTVL.

The V call is TRBV5-4, the J call TRBJ1-6; D possibly corresponds to TRBD1 (6 bases). Looked up from germline, CDR1 is SGHNT and CDR2 is YYREEE (reference sequence). This CDR3 region has 13 residues. V dropped 5 bases and J dropped 9 bases, with 12 bases sitting between them. The CDR3 sequence is CASRSQGFSPLHF. The CDR3 DNA is TGTGCCAGCAGATCGCAGGGGTTTTCACCCCTCCACTTT.